This entry lists 13 T cell receptor beta chains sequenced from one sample in a study of blood T cell repertoires in COVID-19. Sequencing was performed with immunoSEQ multiplex PCR; in TCRdb, only in-frame clones are kept and a portion is missing. The sample yields roughly 300,000 clones, about nine tenths seen once. Sequenced material: PBMCs or T cells enriched from blood (not recorded which). The origin of the receptors is a young man who had recovered from COVID-19.

The rearrangement links TRBV7-9 to TRBJ1-2, with 11 bases identical to TRBD1. Germline-derived CDR1 and CDR2 are SEHNR and FQNEAQ (reference sequence). Trimming took 2 bases from V and 0 from J; bases not matched to a gene: 8. The CDR3 totals 18 residues. The CDR3 nucleotides are TGTGCCAGCAGCTTATTCCGGGACAGGGGGTCGTCTAACTATGGCTACACCTTC. Protein product: CASSLFRDRGSSNYGYTF.

The chain has TRBV7-9 and TRBJ1-1, with no clear D. CDR1 SEHNR and CDR2 FQNEAQ come from the germline V gene (reference sequence). The V and J ends lost 1 base and 4 bases respectively, with 10 bases between them. The CDR3 is 14 residues long. The CDR3 sequence: CASSLVTGGTEAFF. CDR3 bases: TGTGCCAGCAGCTTAGTAACGGGTGGCACTGAAGCTTTCTTT.

The chain recombines TRBV5-1 with TRBJ2-3, with TRBD2 matching 7 bases. V lost 5 bases to trimming and J lost 2 bases; unmatched junction nucleotides: 14. CDR3 length: 17 amino acids. Germline values: CDR1 SGHRS, CDR2 YFSETQ. CDR3 coding DNA: TGCGCCAGCAGGCCAGTATCGCTAGCGGTAGACACAGATACGCAGTATTTT. This sequence encodes CASRPVSLAVDTDTQYF.

The table lists this clone with a count of one. CDR3 bases: TGTGCCAGCTGGGCCCCCGGGGGAAACTATGGCTACACCTTC. Protein sequence: CASWAPGGNYGYTF. J is TRBJ1-2 and V is TRBV6-5, with D maybe TRBD1 (5 bases). The CDR3 covers 14 residues. V was trimmed by 8 bases and J by 2 bases, leaving 15 bases between them. Per the germline V gene, CDR1 is MNHEY and CDR2 is SVGAGI.

This chain joins TRBV27 and TRBJ2-7, with D tentatively TRBD2 (5 bases). There are 14 residues in the CDR3. V was trimmed by 3 bases and J by 3 bases, leaving 12 bases between them. Germline V gene data show CDR1 as MNHEY and CDR2 as SMNVEV (reference sequence). The CDR3 nucleotides read TGTGCCAGCAGTTTTGGCTCACGGGGCTACGAGCAGTACTTC. Its protein is CASSFGSRGYEQYF.

This clone was counted once. V gene TRBV3-1 (or the pseudogene TRBV3-2) combines with J gene TRBJ2-3, with D unclear. Germline CDR1 and CDR2: LGHDT and YNNKEL (reference sequence). There are 17 residues in the CDR3. The V gene lost 2 bases and the J gene lost 2 bases, with 17 bases spanning the gap. CDR3 loop: CASSQKIPPRDTDTQYF. CDR3 nucleotides: TGTGCCAGCAGCCAAAAAATTCCCCCTAGAGACACAGATACGCAGTATTTT.

The chain recombines TRBV4-1 with TRBJ1-2; possible D gene TRBD1, 6 bases. V was cut by 1 base and J by 4 bases, with 10 bases left in between. Germline V gene lookup returns CDR1 MGHRA and CDR2 YSYEKL. The CDR3 consists of 14 residues. The CDR3 coding sequence is TGCGCCAGCAGCCAAGTGGGGACAAGCTATGGCTACACCTTC. Its translation is CASSQVGTSYGYTF.

This clone showed up just once. V is TRBV28 and J is TRBJ1-1; no clear D gene. Germline V gives CDR1 MDHEN, CDR2 SYDVKM. V gave up 5 bases and J gave up 4 bases, with 14 bases separating them. This CDR3 is built from 14 residues. CDR3 sequence: CASSIHGYSTEAFF. CDR3 nucleotide sequence: TGTGCCAGCAGTATCCACGGGTATAGCACTGAAGCTTTCTTT.

The rearrangement joins TRBV4-1 to TRBJ2-5; tentative D call: TRBD2 (5 bases). CDR1 and CDR2 from the germline V gene are MGHRA and YSYEKL. Trimming left V 4 bases short and J 2 bases short, with 8 bases between. The CDR3 is 13 amino acids. In DNA form, the CDR3 reads TGCGCCAGCAGCCCAGGACTTCAAGAGACCCAGTACTTC. Its protein is CASSPGLQETQYF.

V usage is TRBV24-1 and J usage is TRBJ2-2, with TRBD1 as a possible D gene (5 bases). The germline CDR1 and CDR2 sequences are KGHDR and SFDVKD. Between the trimmed V and J ends, which lost 9 bases and 0 bases, there was a span of 10 bases. The CDR3 runs 14 residues. The CDR3 loop reads CATGHNANTGELFF. In DNA, the CDR3 is TGTGCCACCGGACATAATGCGAACACCGGGGAGCTGTTTTTT.

V is TRBV5-1 and J is TRBJ2-5; possible D gene TRBD1, 5 bases. The germline V and J ends were trimmed by 3 bases and 5 bases, with 14 bases remaining between them. This CDR3 is built from 14 residues. CDR1 and CDR2 from the germline V gene are SGHRS and YFSETQ. The DNA of the CDR3 is TGCGCCAGCAGCTCATACAGGAACGGGGAGACCCAGTACTTC. It encodes CASSSYRNGETQYF. Combining the CDR3 with reference TRBV5-1 and TRBJ2-5 gives the whole variable domain KAGVTQTPRYLIKTRGQQVTLSCSPISGHRSVSWYQQTPGQGLQFLFEYFSETQRNKGNFPGRFSGRQFSNSRSEMNVSTLELGDSALYLCASSSYRNGETQYFGPGTRLLVL.

The V gene is TRBV5-8, the J gene TRBJ1-5; maybe TRBD1 (6 bases). The CDR3 sequence is 17 residues long. Per the germline V gene, CDR1 is SGHTS and CDR2 is YDEGEE. V gave up 2 bases and J gave up 2 bases, with 17 bases separating them. Here the CDR3 reads CASSFNFMGQGNQPQHF. In DNA, the CDR3 is TGTGCCAGCAGCTTTAATTTTATGGGACAAGGCAATCAGCCCCAGCATTTT. Together with reference TRBV5-8 and TRBJ1-5, the CDR3 gives the full variable domain: EAGVTQSPTHLIKTRGQQATLRCSPISGHTSVYWYQQALGLGLQFLLWYDEGEERNRGNFPPRFSGRQFPNYSSELNVNALELEDSALYLCASSFNFMGQGNQPQHFGDGTRLSIL.

The chain has TRBV13 and TRBJ1-3; D unclear. V dropped 5 bases and J dropped 1 base, with 12 bases sitting between them. Germline CDR1 and CDR2: PRHDT and FYEKMQ (reference sequence). This CDR3 is 15 amino acids long. CDR3 coding DNA: TGTGCCAGCAGCCGGCGCGGCTGGTCTGGAAACACCATATATTTT. This translates into CASSRRGWSGNTIYF. The entire variable domain, with the rest obtained from reference TRBV13 and TRBJ1-3, is as follows: AAGVIQSPRHLIKEKRETATLKCYPIPRHDTVYWYQQGPGQDPQFLISFYEKMQSDKGSIPDRFSAQQFSDYHSELNMSSLELGDSALYFCASSRRGWSGNTIYFGEGSWLTVV.